This TCR beta chain was captured by sequencing in a study of OX40 agonist ivuxolimab in advanced cancers. General study findings and limits: At 0.1-3.0 mg/kg, partial responders had clonal expansion among the lowest observed.

There are 10 residues in the CDR3. V was shortened by 6 bases and J by 7 bases, with 9 bases between the two germline ends. Germline CDR1 and CDR2: DFQATT and SNEGSKA (reference sequence). The assay was immunoSEQ multiplex PCR, and TCRdb's table has in-frame clones only and misses some. The data contain approximately 80,000 clones, around 85% of them singletons. Notes on this clone: The antigen remains unidentified.

The J gene is TRBJ1-2, the V gene TRBV20-1; D is undetermined. This material consisted of CD4+ or CD8+ T cells sorted from blood, taken in a trial of the OX40 agonist ivuxolimab. The sequence was collected from an adult with an advanced solid tumor such as melanoma, head and neck, liver or kidney cancer. The CDR3 DNA follows: TGCAGTGCGAGCAGTAGTGGCTACACCTTC. It encodes CSASSSGYTF.